This T cell receptor beta chain was profiled in a study of T cells in Graves' hyperthyroidism and ophthalmopathy. For the study at large: Blood from the periphery was taken at initial diagnosis, before any treatment.

Broader study findings: Most thyroid clonotypes expanded above 0.001 appeared in blood too.

At least ten counts were recorded for this clonotype. Its matching antigen is unknown. The junction shows a germline mismatch at one end, possibly a read error. RNA transcripts provided the source from which TCR beta CDR3 regions were amplified. First-round RT-PCR of the TCR CDR3 relied on the HTBI primer set. TCRdb re-derived calls from the multiplex PCR reads in MiXCR, one entry per CDR3 protein. The sample lists about half a million distinct CDR3 sequences; 20% to 25% were seen once. Germline loops: CDR1 SQVTM, CDR2 ANQGSEA. The CDR3 runs 13 residues. This chain links TRBV29-1 with TRBJ2-2, with 8 bases lining up with TRBD1. This receptor was obtained from a woman in her seventies with Graves' ophthalmopathy. The sample taken for sequencing was blood. CDR3 bases: TGCAGCTTTGACAGGGGGAACACCGGGGAGCTGTTTTTT. Translated: CSFDRGNTGELFF.